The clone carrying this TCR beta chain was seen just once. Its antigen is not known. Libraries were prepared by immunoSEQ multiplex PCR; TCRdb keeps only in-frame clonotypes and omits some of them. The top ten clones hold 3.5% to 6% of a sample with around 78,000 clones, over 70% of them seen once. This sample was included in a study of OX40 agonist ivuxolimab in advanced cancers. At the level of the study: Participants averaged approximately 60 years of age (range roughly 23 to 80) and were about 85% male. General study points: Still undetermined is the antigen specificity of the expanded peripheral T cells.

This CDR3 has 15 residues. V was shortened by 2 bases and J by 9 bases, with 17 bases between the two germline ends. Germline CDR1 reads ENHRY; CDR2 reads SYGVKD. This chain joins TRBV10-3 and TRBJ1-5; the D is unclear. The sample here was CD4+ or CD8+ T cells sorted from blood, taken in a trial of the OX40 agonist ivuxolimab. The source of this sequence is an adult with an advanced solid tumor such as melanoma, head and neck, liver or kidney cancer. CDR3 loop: CAISERSNGLGPQHF. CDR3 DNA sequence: TGTGCCATCAGTGAGAGGTCAAACGGGCTTGGGCCCCAGCATTTT.